Listed here are 26 T cell receptor beta chains from one sample, sequenced in a study of blood T cell repertoires in COVID-19. This table comes from immunoSEQ multiplex PCR, and its TCRdb copy is limited to in-frame clones, with some not included. The repertoire has 40,000 to 50,000 clones, 86% of them found once; the top ten carry around 2.2%. The sample consisted of peripheral blood. The receptors shown here come from a woman aged 55-69 years with acute or convalescent COVID-19.

This clone appeared a few times. The chain employs TRBV5-1 and TRBJ2-1; the match to TRBD2 covers 8 bases. V lost 1 base, J lost 4 bases, and 4 bases stayed unmatched. Germline V CDR1 and CDR2: SGHRS, YFSETQ. This CDR3 is 15 amino acids long. The CDR3 nucleotides read TGCGCCAGCAGCTTGCTAGCGGGTGCTTACAATGAGCAGTTCTTC. The encoded protein is CASSLLAGAYNEQFF.

The genes are TRBV5-4 and TRBJ2-7; 8 nucleotides align to TRBD2. CDR3 length: 16 residues. J lost 7 bases, V lost 4 bases, and 16 bases had no gene match. From germline, CDR1 is SGHNT and CDR2 YYREEE (reference sequence). CDR3 nucleotides: TGTGCCAGCAGCGTTAGCGGGATCCTACTATCGGGGGAGCAGTACTTC. This translates into CASSVSGILLSGEQYF.

The V gene is TRBV15, the J gene TRBJ2-2, with D possibly matching TRBD1 (6 bases). The V end lost 0 bases, the J end lost 1 base, and 9 bases lay between the germline ends. Germline CDR1 is LNHNV and CDR2 is YYDKDF (reference sequence). The CDR3 has 16 residues. The CDR3 region has the DNA TGTGCCACCAGCAGAGAAGGCAGGGGGAACACCGGGGAGCTGTTTTTT. It encodes CATSREGRGNTGELFF.

For the CDR3, the DNA is TGTGCCAGCAGCCAAGTTCCGGGAGTTCGTGACACTGAAGCTTTCTTT. Amino acids: CASSQVPGVRDTEAFF. The chain combines TRBV4-2 with TRBJ1-1; D remains unclear. The CDR3 has 16 residues. The germline V gene has CDR1 LGHNA and CDR2 YNFKEQ. Trimming stripped 1 base from V and 3 bases from J, with 15 bases between.

This chain links TRBV5-6 with TRBJ1-4, with D possibly matching TRBD1 (5 bases). V lost 4 bases and J lost 5, with 15 bases in between. The CDR3 extends over 15 amino acids. CDR1 is SGHDT, CDR2 YYEEEE, per germline. The CDR3 protein is CASSPAGGVNEKLFF. CDR3 coding DNA: TGTGCCAGCAGCCCGGCCGGGGGGGTAAATGAAAAACTGTTTTTT.

The sample holds a few counts of this clone. This sequence joins TRBV11-3 and TRBJ2-2; perhaps TRBD1 as D (6 bases). The V end was cut by 0 bases, the J end by 4 bases, with 9 bases between. The CDR3 extends over 15 amino acids. CDR1 is SGHNT, CDR2 YENEEA, per germline. The CDR3 DNA sequence: TGTGCCAGCAGCTTAGAGGGGGCGGGCACCGGGGAGCTGTTTTTT. Translation: CASSLEGAGTGELFF.

The genes are TRBV7-3 and TRBJ2-3; 8 nucleotides line up with TRBD2. The ends lost 0 bases at V and 4 bases at J; junction bases unmatched: 3. From germline, CDR1 is SGHTA and CDR2 FQGTGA. This CDR3 is built from 15 residues. CDR3 DNA: TGTGCCAGCAGCTTAACGGGGACTAGACCAGATACGCAGTATTTT. Protein product: CASSLTGTRPDTQYF.

The chain carries TRBV6-1 and TRBJ1-6, with D possibly being TRBD1 (6 bases). Trimming took off 2 bases at V and 14 bases at J, with 22 bases between the two ends. Germline CDR1 and CDR2: MNHNS and SASEGT. The CDR3 runs to 16 residues. CDR3 amino acids: CASSERGADPMRTLHF. CDR3 DNA: TGTGCCAGCAGTGAACGGGGGGCGGACCCCATGAGAACCCTCCACTTT.

This clone is a singleton in its sample. The DNA for the CDR3 is TGTGCCAGCAGTTATCTCAGGGGGTTTCCCCTCCACTTT. This translates into CASSYLRGFPLHF. The rearrangement links TRBV6-5 to TRBJ1-6; TRBD1 matches at 7 bases. The junction had 6 bases not matched to a gene; V was cut back by 3 bases and J by 13 bases. Per the germline V gene, CDR1 is MNHEY and CDR2 is SVGAGI. This CDR3 comprises 13 residues.

Written as DNA, the CDR3 is TGTGCCACCAGCAGAAGACCAGACAGGGGGAAGGACGGCAATCAGCCCCAGCATTTT. It translates to CATSRRPDRGKDGNQPQHF. V usage is TRBV15 and J usage is TRBJ1-5, with 9 bases identical to TRBD1. Germline values: CDR1 LNHNV, CDR2 YYDKDF (reference sequence). The CDR3 sequence is 19 residues long. J was trimmed by 2 bases and V by 2 bases; bases with no gene match: 13.

The genes are TRBV20-1 and TRBJ1-5, with 9 bases that match TRBD1. The V gene end was trimmed by 3 bases and the J gene end by 4 bases; junction bases not matched to a gene: 4. The CDR3 has 14 amino acids. Germline assignment: CDR1 DFQATT and CDR2 SNEGSKA (reference sequence). DNA for the CDR3: TGCAGTGCTAGTTCCGGGACAGGGAATCAGCCCCAGCATTTT. Protein: CSASSGTGNQPQHF.

The V call is TRBV11-2, the J call TRBJ1-3, with D perhaps matching TRBD1 (6 bases). CDR3 length: 14 residues. Germline lookup yields CDR1 SGHAT and CDR2 FQNNGV. Trimming left V 5 bases short and J 2 bases short, with 10 bases between. Here the CDR3 DNA reads TGTGCCAGCAGCCCCAGGGGTGCTGGAAACACCATATATTTT. Its protein product is CASSPRGAGNTIYF.

The chain carries TRBV7-8 and TRBJ1-2; 8 positions agree with TRBD1. The CDR3 loop spans 20 amino acids. Germline loops: CDR1 SGHVS, CDR2 FQNEAQ. Trimming at V came to 2 bases and at J to 6 bases, leaving 23 bases not matched to a gene. In DNA form, the CDR3 reads TGTGCCAGCAGCTTATTTCTCCTCCCCCCCCTAGAGACAGGGGCTCATGGCTACACCTTC. It translates to CASSLFLLPPLETGAHGYTF. Based on the CDR3 plus reference TRBV7-8 and TRBJ1-2, the full variable domain is GAGVSQSPRYKVAKRGQDVALRCDPISGHVSLFWYQQALGQGPEFLTYFQNEAQLDKSGLPSDRFFAERPEGSVSTLKIQRTQQEDSAVYLCASSLFLLPPLETGAHGYTFGSGTRLTVV.

V is TRBV3-1 (or the pseudogene TRBV3-2) and J is TRBJ2-1; tentatively, D is TRBD1 (6 bases). Germline-derived CDR1 and CDR2 are LGHDT and YNNKEL (reference sequence). Trimming took 1 base from V and 5 from J, leaving 15 bases between them. The CDR3 extends over 16 amino acids. The CDR3 here is CASSQGGQGFHNEQFF. CDR3 DNA: TGTGCCAGCAGCCAAGGGGGCCAGGGGTTCCACAATGAGCAGTTCTTC.

The J gene is TRBJ1-4, the V gene TRBV20-1; no firm D call. In germline, CDR1 is DFQATT, CDR2 SNEGSKA (reference sequence). V shed 3 bases and J shed 5 bases, with 13 bases lying between them. CDR3 length equals 14 residues. The DNA for the CDR3 is TGCAGTGCTAGTGGGGTCGCACTAAATGAAAAACTGTTTTTT. It is translated as CSASGVALNEKLFF.

The CDR3 DNA sequence: TGTGCCAGCAGTTCCAACCCATGGAGTGAAGCTTTCTTT. Amino acids: CASSSNPWSEAFF. This sequence joins TRBV6-5 and TRBJ1-1; D unresolved. Per germline, CDR1 MNHEY and CDR2 SVGAGI. CDR3 size: 13 residues. The V gene lost 4 bases and the J gene lost 7 bases, with 13 bases spanning the gap.

V is TRBV7-8 and J is TRBJ1-1; no reliable D call. CDR1 and CDR2 (germline): SGHVS, FQNEAQ. Trimming stripped 5 bases from V and 3 bases from J, with 7 bases between. The CDR3 runs to 12 residues. This CDR3 reads CASSLRYTEAFF. The CDR3 nucleotides are TGTGCCAGCAGCCTCAGGTACACTGAAGCTTTCTTT.

The rearrangement links TRBV30 to TRBJ2-5, with TRBD1 identical over 8 bases. Germline loops: CDR1 GTSNPN, CDR2 SVGIG (reference sequence). This CDR3 has 15 residues. V trimming: 2 bases; J trimming: 4 bases; junction bases outside the gene matches: 9. This chain's CDR3 is CAWSRLQGAGETQYF. The CDR3 bases are TGTGCCTGGAGTCGACTCCAGGGGGCTGGAGAGACCCAGTACTTC. Using reference TRBV30 and TRBJ2-5 for the parts outside the CDR3, the full variable domain is SQTIHQWPATLVQPVGSPLSLECTVEGTSNPNLYWYRQAAGRGLQLLFYSVGIGQISSEVPQNLSASRPQDRQFILSSKKLLLSDSGFYLCAWSRLQGAGETQYFGPGTRLLVL.

This sequence joins TRBV3-1 (or the pseudogene TRBV3-2) and TRBJ1-2, with D tentatively TRBD1 (5 bases). The germline V and J ends were trimmed by 5 bases and 1 base, with 8 bases remaining between them. This CDR3 has 13 amino acids. Germline V lookup: CDR1 LGHDT, CDR2 YNNKEL (reference sequence). CDR3 region: CASSYDSNYGYTF. CDR3 DNA: TGTGCCAGCAGCTATGACAGTAACTATGGCTACACCTTC.

This sequence joins TRBV6-5 and TRBJ1-6; a possible D gene is TRBD1 (5 bases). Germline V lookup: CDR1 MNHEY, CDR2 SVGAGI. V was clipped by 7 bases and J by 6 bases, with 10 bases between them. The CDR3 is 13 residues long. In DNA form, the CDR3 reads TGTGCCAGCAATGGGGCCACTAATTCACCCCTCCACTTT. Translated: CASNGATNSPLHF.

The rearrangement links TRBV5-1 to TRBJ2-7; D possibly corresponds to TRBD2 (5 bases). The CDR3 contains 14 residues. Germline V gene sequence: CDR1 SGHRS, CDR2 YFSETQ. V was cut by 5 bases and J by 2 bases, with 14 bases left in between. Written as DNA, the CDR3 is TGCGCCAGCAGACCGTACGGGGAAACCTACGAGCAGTACTTC. It translates to CASRPYGETYEQYF.

The chain is built from TRBV5-6 and TRBJ1-1, with TRBD1 matching over 8 bases. CDR3 length: 15 amino acids. J lost 5 bases, V lost 8 bases, and 14 bases had no gene match. Germline values: CDR1 SGHDT, CDR2 YYEEEE. CDR3 nucleotides: TGTGCCAGTACCCACCAATACAGGGGGAAAACTGAAGCTTTCTTT. Translated, it gives CASTHQYRGKTEAFF. The full variable domain, its missing parts supplied by reference TRBV5-6 and TRBJ1-1, is DAGVTQSPTHLIKTRGQQVTLRCSPKSGHDTVSWYQQALGQGPQFIFQYYEEEERQRGNFPDRFSGHQFPNYSSELNVNALLLGDSALYLCASTHQYRGKTEAFFGQGTRLTVV.

This clone showed up just a few times. This chain joins TRBV5-1 and TRBJ2-7; TRBD1 agrees at 7 bases. The CDR3 runs 14 residues. Germline CDR1 and CDR2: SGHRS and YFSETQ. V lost 2 bases and J lost 3; bases outside the gene matches: 5. The CDR3 nucleotides are TGCGCCAGCAGCTTCCGACAGGGAAACTACGAGCAGTACTTC. This encodes CASSFRQGNYEQYF.

The rearrangement joins TRBV9 to TRBJ2-3, with 9 bases aligning to TRBD1. The CDR3 extends over 15 amino acids. The germline V gene encodes CDR1 SGDLS and CDR2 YYNGEE. After removal of 4 bases from V and 1 base from J, the junction contained 4 bases not matched to a gene. The CDR3 DNA sequence: TGTGCCAGCAGCTTGCGGACAGGGGGCACAGATACGCAGTATTTT. This translates into CASSLRTGGTDTQYF.

This clone was picked up one time. CDR3 amino acids: CASSPHSPGQGSTEAFF. In nucleotides, the CDR3 is TGTGCCAGCAGCCCGCACTCCCCAGGACAGGGTTCCACTGAAGCTTTCTTT. This chain joins TRBV3-1 (or the pseudogene TRBV3-2) and TRBJ1-1; 8 positions match TRBD1. Per the germline V gene, CDR1 is LGHDT and CDR2 is YNNKEL (reference sequence). The trim removed 4 bases at V and 4 bases at J, leaving 14 bases unmatched. The CDR3 runs to 17 residues.

The chain has TRBV4-1 and TRBJ2-2; 7 nucleotides line up with TRBD2. CDR1 is MGHRA, CDR2 YSYEKL, per germline. With V trimmed by 3 bases and J by 4 bases, 8 bases remained unmatched. CDR3 length: 16 amino acids. The CDR3 DNA follows: TGCGCCAGCAGCCAGATCTTATTAGCGGGCACCGGGGAGCTGTTTTTT. This encodes CASSQILLAGTGELFF.